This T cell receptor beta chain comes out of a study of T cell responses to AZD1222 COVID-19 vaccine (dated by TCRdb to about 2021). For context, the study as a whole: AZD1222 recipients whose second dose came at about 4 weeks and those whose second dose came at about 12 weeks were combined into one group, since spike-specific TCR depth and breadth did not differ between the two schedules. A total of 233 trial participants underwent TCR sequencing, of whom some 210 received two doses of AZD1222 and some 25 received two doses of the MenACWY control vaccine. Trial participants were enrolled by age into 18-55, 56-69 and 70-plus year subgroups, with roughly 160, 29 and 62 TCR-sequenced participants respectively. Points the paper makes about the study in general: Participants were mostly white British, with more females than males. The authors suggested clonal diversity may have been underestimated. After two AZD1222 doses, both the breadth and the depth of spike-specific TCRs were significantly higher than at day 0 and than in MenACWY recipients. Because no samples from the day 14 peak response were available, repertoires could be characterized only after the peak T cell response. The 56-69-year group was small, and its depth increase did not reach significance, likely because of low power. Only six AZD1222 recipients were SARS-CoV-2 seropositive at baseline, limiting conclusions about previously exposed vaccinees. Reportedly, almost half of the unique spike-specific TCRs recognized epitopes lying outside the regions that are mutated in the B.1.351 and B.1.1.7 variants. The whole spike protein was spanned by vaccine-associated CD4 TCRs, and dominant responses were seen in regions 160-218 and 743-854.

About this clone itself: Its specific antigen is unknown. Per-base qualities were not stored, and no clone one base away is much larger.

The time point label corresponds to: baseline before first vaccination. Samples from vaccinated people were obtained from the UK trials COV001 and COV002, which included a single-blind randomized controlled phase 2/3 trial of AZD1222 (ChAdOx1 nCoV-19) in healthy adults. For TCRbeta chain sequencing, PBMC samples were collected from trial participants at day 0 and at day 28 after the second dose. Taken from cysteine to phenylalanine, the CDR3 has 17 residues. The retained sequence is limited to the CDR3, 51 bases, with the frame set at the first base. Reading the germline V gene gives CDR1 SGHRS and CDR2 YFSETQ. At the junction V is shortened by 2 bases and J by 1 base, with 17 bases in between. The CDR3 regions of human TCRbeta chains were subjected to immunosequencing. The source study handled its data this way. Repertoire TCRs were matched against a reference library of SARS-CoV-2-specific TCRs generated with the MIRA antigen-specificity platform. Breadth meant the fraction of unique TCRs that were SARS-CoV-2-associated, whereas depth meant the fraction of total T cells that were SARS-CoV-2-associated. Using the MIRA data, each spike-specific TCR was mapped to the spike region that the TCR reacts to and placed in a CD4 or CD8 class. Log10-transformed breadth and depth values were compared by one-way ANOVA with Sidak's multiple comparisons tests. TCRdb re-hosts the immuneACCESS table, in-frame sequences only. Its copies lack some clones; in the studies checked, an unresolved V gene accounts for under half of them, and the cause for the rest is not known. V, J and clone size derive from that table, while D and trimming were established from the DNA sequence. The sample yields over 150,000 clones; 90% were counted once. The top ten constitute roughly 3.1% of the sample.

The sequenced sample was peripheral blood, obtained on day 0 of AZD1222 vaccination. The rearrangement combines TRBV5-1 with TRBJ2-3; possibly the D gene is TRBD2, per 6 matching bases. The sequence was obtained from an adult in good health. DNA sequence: TGCGCCAGCAGCTTACTCGGCCCACCGGGGGGCACAGATACGCAGTATTTT. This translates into CASSLLGPPGGTDTQYF. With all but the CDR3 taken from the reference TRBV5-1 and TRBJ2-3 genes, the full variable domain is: KAGVTQTPRYLIKTRGQQVTLSCSPISGHRSVSWYQQTPGQGLQFLFEYFSETQRNKGNFPGRFSGRQFSNSRSEMNVSTLELGDSALYLCASSLLGPPGGTDTQYFGPGTRLTVL.